This entry is about one T cell receptor (beta chain). The antigen is undetermined. These data come from a study of beta chain features in type 1 diabetes. Notes on the study in general: TCRB CDR3s were moderately but significantly shorter in Type 1 diabetes patients in all four CD4+ subsets. Any HLA effect on TCRB rearrangement was left unresolved by small sub-analyses.

Trimming left V 0 bases short and J 0 bases short, with 7 bases between. Germline CDR1 and CDR2: SGHRS and YFSETQ. The CDR3 is 15 residues long. Heparinised blood was drawn once per donor, averaging roughly 120 mL. A sort by CD45RO/CCR7/CD25/CD127/CD95/CD27 yielded CD4+ naive, central memory, regulatory and stem cell-like memory cells. Expressed TCRB transcripts were sequenced because the isolated RNA had all been reverse transcribed beforehand. Assay: immunoSEQ multiplex PCR; the TCRdb copy retains only in-frame clones and omits some. The profile shows 30,000 to 40,000 clones, about two thirds of them singletons.

This TCR was recovered from a woman in her twenties or thirties in good health. The sequencing input was Tregs from blood. J is TRBJ2-4 and V is TRBV5-1; D ambiguous. This CDR3 reads CASSLDTLAKNIQYF. CDR3 sequence (DNA): TGCGCCAGCAGCTTGGACACCTTAGCCAAAAACATTCAGTACTTC. Together with reference TRBV5-1 and TRBJ2-4, the CDR3 gives the full variable domain: KAGVTQTPRYLIKTRGQQVTLSCSPISGHRSVSWYQQTPGQGLQFLFEYFSETQRNKGNFPGRFSGRQFSNSRSEMNVSTLELGDSALYLCASSLDTLAKNIQYFGAGTRLSVL.